The entry that follows covers one T cell receptor (beta chain) sequence. PCR primers comprised 60 Vbeta and 13 Jbeta primers. Generated by immunoSEQ multiplex PCR, the TCRdb table keeps only in-frame clones and is missing some. The repertoire holds some 130,000 clones, with 80% as singletons. The data were taken from a study of cytomegalovirus exposure and HLA in healthy donors. This CDR3 contains 14 residues. Between the trimmed V and J ends, which lost 0 bases and 6 bases, there was a span of 12 bases. CDR1 is ENHRY and CDR2 is SYGVKD in the germline V gene. The clonotype originates from a man aged 25-40 years in good health. The chain recombines TRBV10-3 with TRBJ2-7; no firm D call. Sequenced: PBMCs. The CDR3 nucleotides read TGTGCCATCAGTGAGTCTGCACAGTACGGCGAGCAGTACTTC. This sequence encodes CAISESAQYGEQYF.